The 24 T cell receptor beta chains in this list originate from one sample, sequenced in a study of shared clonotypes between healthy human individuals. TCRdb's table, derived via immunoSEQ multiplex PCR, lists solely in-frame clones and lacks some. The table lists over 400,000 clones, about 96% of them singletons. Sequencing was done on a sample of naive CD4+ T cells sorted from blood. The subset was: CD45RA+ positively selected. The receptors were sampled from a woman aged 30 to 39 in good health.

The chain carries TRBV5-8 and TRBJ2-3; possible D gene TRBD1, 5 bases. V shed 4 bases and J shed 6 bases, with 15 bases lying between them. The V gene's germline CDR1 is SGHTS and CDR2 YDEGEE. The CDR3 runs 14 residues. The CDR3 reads CASSQGVFGDTQYF. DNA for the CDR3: TGTGCCAGCAGCCAAGGGGTGTTCGGGGATACGCAGTATTTT.

The CDR3 DNA reads TGCGCCAGCACCCGTTGGACAGGGGTATCCTACGAGCAGTACTTC. Protein sequence: CASTRWTGVSYEQYF. The chain carries TRBV5-1 and TRBJ2-7; 9 bases are shared with TRBD1. V lost 6 bases and J lost 1; bases outside the gene matches: 8. The CDR3 extends over 15 amino acids. CDR1 SGHRS and CDR2 YFSETQ come from the germline V gene.

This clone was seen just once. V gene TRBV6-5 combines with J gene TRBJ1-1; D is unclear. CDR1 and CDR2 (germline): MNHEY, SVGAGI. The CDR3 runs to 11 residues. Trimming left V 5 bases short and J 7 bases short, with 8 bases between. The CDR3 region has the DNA TGTGCCAGCAGTGACCTGGGTGAAGCTTTCTTT. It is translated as CASSDLGEAFF.

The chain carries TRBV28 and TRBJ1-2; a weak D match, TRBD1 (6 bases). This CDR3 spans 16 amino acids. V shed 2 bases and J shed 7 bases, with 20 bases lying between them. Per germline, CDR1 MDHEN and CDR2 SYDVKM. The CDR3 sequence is CASSLIIGGAIGGYTF. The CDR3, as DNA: TGTGCCAGCAGTTTAATAATTGGGGGCGCGATCGGTGGCTACACCTTC.

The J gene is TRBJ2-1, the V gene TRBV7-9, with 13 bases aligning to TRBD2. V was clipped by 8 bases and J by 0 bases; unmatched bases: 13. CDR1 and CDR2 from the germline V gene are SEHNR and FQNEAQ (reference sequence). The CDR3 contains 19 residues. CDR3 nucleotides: TGTGCCAGCTTACGGTACGGACTAGCGGGAGTCATCTCCTACAATGAGCAGTTCTTC. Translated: CASLRYGLAGVISYNEQFF.

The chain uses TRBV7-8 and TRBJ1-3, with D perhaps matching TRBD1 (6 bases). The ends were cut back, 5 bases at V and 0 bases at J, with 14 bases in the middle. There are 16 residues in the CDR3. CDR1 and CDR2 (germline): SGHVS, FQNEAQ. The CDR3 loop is CASSLAGVTSGNTIYF. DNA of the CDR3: TGTGCCAGCAGCCTGGCAGGGGTTACCTCTGGAAACACCATATATTTT.

CDR3 residues: CASSPGLAGAHEQFF. CDR3 nucleotides: TGTGCCAGCAGTCCGGGACTAGCGGGAGCCCATGAGCAGTTCTTC. The chain joins TRBV6-5 to TRBJ2-1, with 14 bases identical to TRBD2. Germline V gene sequence: CDR1 MNHEY, CDR2 SVGAGI. The CDR3 extends over 15 amino acids. V dropped 5 bases and J dropped 8; count of bases not matched to a gene: 5.

The DNA for the CDR3 is TGTGCCAGCAGCCGGACAGGGCGCTTTGGGGGCAATCAGCCCCAGCATTTT. Amino acid sequence: CASSRTGRFGGNQPQHF. The J gene is TRBJ1-5, the V gene TRBV7-8, with 8 bases lining up with TRBD1. The J segment lost 2 bases and the V segment lost 5 bases, leaving 11 bases of the junction unmatched. The CDR3 is 17 amino acids. CDR1 and CDR2 from the germline V gene are SGHVS and FQNEAQ.

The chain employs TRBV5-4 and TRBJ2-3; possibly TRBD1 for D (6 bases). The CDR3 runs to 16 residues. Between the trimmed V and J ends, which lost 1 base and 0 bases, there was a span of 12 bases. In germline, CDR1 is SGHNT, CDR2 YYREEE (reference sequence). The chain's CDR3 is CASSLWTEPSTDTQYF. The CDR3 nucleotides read TGTGCCAGCAGCTTGTGGACAGAACCTAGCACAGATACGCAGTATTTT.

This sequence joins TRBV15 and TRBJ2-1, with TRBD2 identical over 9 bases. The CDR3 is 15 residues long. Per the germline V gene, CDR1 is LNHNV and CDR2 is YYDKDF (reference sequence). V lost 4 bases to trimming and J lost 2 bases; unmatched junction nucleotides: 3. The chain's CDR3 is CATSNRLAAYNEQFF. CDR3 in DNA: TGTGCCACCAGCAATAGACTAGCGGCCTACAATGAGCAGTTCTTC.

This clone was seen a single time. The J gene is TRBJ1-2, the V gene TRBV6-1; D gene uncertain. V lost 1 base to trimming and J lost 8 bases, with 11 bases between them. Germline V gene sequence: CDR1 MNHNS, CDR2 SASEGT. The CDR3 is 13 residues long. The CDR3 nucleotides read TGTGCCAGCAGTGAAGAAGTAGTTGGGGGCTACACCTTC. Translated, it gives CASSEEVVGGYTF.

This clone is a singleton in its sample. CDR3 coding DNA: TGTGCCTGGAGTGTACATAGAGGACAAGCACGCAAGGGGTACTTC. Protein product: CAWSVHRGQARKGYF. V usage is TRBV30 and J usage is TRBJ2-7, with D maybe TRBD1 (5 bases). The V end was cut by 0 bases, the J end by 12 bases, with 24 bases between. This CDR3 comprises 15 residues. From germline, CDR1 is GTSNPN and CDR2 SVGIG (reference sequence). Complete variable domain (other parts from reference TRBV30 and TRBJ2-7): SQTIHQWPATLVQPVGSPLSLECTVEGTSNPNLYWYRQAAGRGLQLLFYSVGIGQISSEVPQNLSASRPQDRQFILSSKKLLLSDSGFYLCAWSVHRGQARKGYFGPGTRLTVT.

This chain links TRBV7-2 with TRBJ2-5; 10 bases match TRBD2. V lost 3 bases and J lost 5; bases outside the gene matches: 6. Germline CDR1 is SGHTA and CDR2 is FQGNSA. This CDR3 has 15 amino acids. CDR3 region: CASSLRAGGPETQYF. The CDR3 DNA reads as TGTGCCAGCAGCTTGAGAGCGGGAGGGCCGGAGACCCAGTACTTC.

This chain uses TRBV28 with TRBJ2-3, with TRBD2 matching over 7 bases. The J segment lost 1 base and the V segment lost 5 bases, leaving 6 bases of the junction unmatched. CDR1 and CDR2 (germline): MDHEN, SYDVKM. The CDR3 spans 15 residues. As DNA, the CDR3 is TGTGCCAGCAGTCCAAATGGACTAGGCACAGATACGCAGTATTTT. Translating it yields CASSPNGLGTDTQYF. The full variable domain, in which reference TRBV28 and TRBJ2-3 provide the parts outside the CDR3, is DVKVTQSSRYLVKRTGEKVFLECVQDMDHENMFWYRQDPGLGLRLIYFSYDVKMKEKGDIPEGYSVSREKKERFSLILESASTNQTSMYLCASSPNGLGTDTQYFGPGTRLTVL.

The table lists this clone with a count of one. The CDR3 spells CASSQDRGEFYEQYF. CDR3 bases: TGCGCCAGCAGCCAAGACAGGGGAGAATTCTACGAGCAGTACTTC. The chain joins TRBV4-1 to TRBJ2-7; a possible D gene is TRBD1 (6 bases). The CDR3 is 15 residues long. Deletions cut 0 bases from V and 3 bases from J, with 12 bases between. The germline V gene encodes CDR1 MGHRA and CDR2 YSYEKL.

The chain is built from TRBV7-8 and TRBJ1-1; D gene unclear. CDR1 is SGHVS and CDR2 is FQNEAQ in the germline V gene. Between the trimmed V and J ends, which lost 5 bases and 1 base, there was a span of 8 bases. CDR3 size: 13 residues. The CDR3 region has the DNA TGTGCCAGCAGCGTAGTTGGGAACACTGAAGCTTTCTTT. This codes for CASSVVGNTEAFF.

CDR3 nucleotides: TGTGCCAGCTCACTTCAGGGGAGGGAGACCCAGTACTTC. Its protein is CASSLQGRETQYF. The chain recombines TRBV18 with TRBJ2-5; D may match TRBD1 or TRBD2 (6 bases each). Looked up from germline, CDR1 is KGHSH and CDR2 is LQKENI. V lost 4 bases and J lost 5, with 11 bases in between. The CDR3 spans 13 residues.

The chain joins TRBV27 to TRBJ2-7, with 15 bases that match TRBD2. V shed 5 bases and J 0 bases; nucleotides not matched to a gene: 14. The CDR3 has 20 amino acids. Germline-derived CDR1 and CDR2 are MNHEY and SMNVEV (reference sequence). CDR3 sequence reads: CASSIQLGLAGGPPSYEQYF. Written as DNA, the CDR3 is TGTGCCAGCAGTATCCAATTAGGACTAGCGGGAGGGCCCCCCTCCTACGAGCAGTACTTC.

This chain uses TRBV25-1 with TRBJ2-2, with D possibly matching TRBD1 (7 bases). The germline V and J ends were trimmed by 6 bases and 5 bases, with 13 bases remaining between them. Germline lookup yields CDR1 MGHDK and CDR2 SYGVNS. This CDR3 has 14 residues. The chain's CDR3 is CASRGGQRTGELFF. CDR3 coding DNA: TGTGCCAGCAGGGGGGGACAGAGGACCGGGGAGCTGTTTTTT.

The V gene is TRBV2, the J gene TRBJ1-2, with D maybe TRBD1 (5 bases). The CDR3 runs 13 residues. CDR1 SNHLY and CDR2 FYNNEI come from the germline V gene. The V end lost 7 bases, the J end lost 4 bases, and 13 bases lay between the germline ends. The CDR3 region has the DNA TGTGCCAGCATTTCGGGGGTCGGCTATGGCTACACCTTC. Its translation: CASISGVGYGYTF.

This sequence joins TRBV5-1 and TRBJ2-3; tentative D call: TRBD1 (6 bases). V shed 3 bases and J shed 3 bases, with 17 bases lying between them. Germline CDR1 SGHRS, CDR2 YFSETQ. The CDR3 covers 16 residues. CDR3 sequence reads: CASSSTGSGETDTQYF. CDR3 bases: TGCGCCAGCAGCTCCACCGGGTCAGGGGAAACAGATACGCAGTATTTT.

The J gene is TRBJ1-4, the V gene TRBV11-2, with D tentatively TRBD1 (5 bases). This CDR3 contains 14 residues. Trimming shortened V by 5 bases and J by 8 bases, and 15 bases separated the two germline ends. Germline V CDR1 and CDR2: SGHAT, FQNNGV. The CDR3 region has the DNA TGTGCCAGCAGCCCCGAGGGGCGGGAAGAAAAACTGTTTTTT. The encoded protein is CASSPEGREEKLFF.

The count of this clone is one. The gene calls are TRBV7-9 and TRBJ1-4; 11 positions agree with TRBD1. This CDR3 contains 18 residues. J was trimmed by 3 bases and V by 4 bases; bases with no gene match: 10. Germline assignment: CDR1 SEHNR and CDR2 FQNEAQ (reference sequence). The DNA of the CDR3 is TGTGCCAGCAGCTCTCCCGCGGACAGGGGGCTGTCTAATGAAAAACTGTTTTTT. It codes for CASSSPADRGLSNEKLFF.

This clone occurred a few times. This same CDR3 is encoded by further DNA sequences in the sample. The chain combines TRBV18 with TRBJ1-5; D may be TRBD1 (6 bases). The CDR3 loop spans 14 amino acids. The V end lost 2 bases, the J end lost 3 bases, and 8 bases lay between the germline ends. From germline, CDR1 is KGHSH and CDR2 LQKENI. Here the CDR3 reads CASSPDRINQPQHF. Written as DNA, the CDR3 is TGTGCCAGCTCACCAGACAGGATCAATCAGCCCCAGCATTTT. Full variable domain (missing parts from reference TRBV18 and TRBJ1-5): NAGVMQNPRHLVRRRGQEARLRCSPMKGHSHVYWYRQLPEEGLKFMVYLQKENIIDESGMPKERFSAEFPKEGPSILRIQQVVRGDSAAYFCASSPDRINQPQHFGDGTRLSIL.